These 4 T cell receptor beta chains share one sample of origin, sequenced in a study of immune heterogeneity within non-small cell lung tumors. Multiplex PCR employing 32 V and 13 J primers generated amplicons of the TCR beta CDR3. TCRdb analysed the multiplex PCR reads with MiXCR anew, one entry per CDR3 protein. The table shows about 15,000 distinct CDR3 sequences, with about 30% occurring only once. Each sample used 600 to 750 ng of genomic DNA from bulk tumor tissue. Multiple biopsies spaced far apart were taken from each primary tumor during surgery. The patients were newly diagnosed with non-small cell lung cancer, had not been treated, and had curative surgery. Sequenced: lung tumor tissue. All receptors come from a woman aged 45-65 years with non-small cell lung cancer.

In this sample, this clonotype turned up once. The rearrangement links TRBV6-4 to TRBJ2-7; the D gene is possibly TRBD1 (6 bases). V gave up 6 bases and J gave up 4 bases, with 10 bases separating them. The CDR3 consists of 12 residues. Germline loops: CDR1 MRHNA, CDR2 SNTAGT. The CDR3 loop is CASSPTGYEQYF. In DNA, the CDR3 is TGTGCCAGCAGCCCGACAGGATACGAGCAGTACTTC.

Within the sample, this clonotype is medium-sized. The chain has TRBV3-1 and TRBJ1-3; no clear D. Trimming cost V 7 bases and J 4 bases, with 5 bases left between them. Germline V gene lookup returns CDR1 LGHDT and CDR2 YNNKEL (reference sequence). The CDR3 is made up of 11 amino acids. The CDR3 spells CASNGGNTIYF. The CDR3, as DNA: TGTGCCAGCAACGGGGGAAACACCATATATTTT.

Turning to this clonotype: A much larger clone differs from this one at a single base, so this may be a read error. The genes are TRBV4-2 and TRBJ2-6, with 7 bases matching TRBD1. This CDR3 has 16 residues. Per germline, CDR1 LGHNA and CDR2 YNFKEQ. V gave up 3 bases and J gave up 5 bases; unmatched junction bases: 7. Here the CDR3 reads CASSHHTGAWANVLTF. In DNA, the CDR3 is TGTGCCAGCAGCCATCATACAGGGGCTTGGGCCAACGTCCTGACTTTC.

This clonotype has at least ten counts. V is TRBV5-1 and J is TRBJ1-4; TRBD1 matches at 8 bases. The CDR3 contains 15 residues. Germline trimming cut 4 bases from V and 8 bases from J; bases unmatched to any gene: 10. Per germline, CDR1 SGHRS and CDR2 YFSETQ. The DNA for the CDR3 is TGCGCCAGCAGCCCGGGCGGACAGGGAGGAGAAAAACTGTTTTTT. Translating it yields CASSPGGQGGEKLFF.